This is a list of T cell receptor beta chains from one sample in a study of shared clonotypes between healthy human individuals. The assay was immunoSEQ multiplex PCR, and TCRdb's table has in-frame clones only and misses some. The sample has fewer than 3 million clones, around 90% seen once. Sequenced material: naive CD4+ T cells from PBMCs. These receptors were collected from a man in his late teens or twenties in good health. Some clones in this sample may be carry-over from other donors' samples. Both conserved end residues are trimmed from each CDR3. The D gene is left open where the match is weak.

D gene	V gene	J gene	CDR3 protein
NA	TRBV7-9	TRBJ2-3	ASSSSMGETDTQY
TRBD2	TRBV28	TRBJ2-3	ASSLLGRGSGRALDTQY
NA	TRBV7-8	TRBJ1-2	ASSLELVNYGYT
NA	TRBV5-1	TRBJ1-3	ASSASPQGTTGNTIY
NA	TRBV30	TRBJ2-1	AWGREINEQF
NA	TRBV6-5	TRBJ2-7	ASSYSLRGYEQY
NA	TRBV7-9	TRBJ2-2	ASSLQRAQLAGELF
NA	TRBV6-6	TRBJ2-7	ASTYGGNYEQY
TRBD1	TRBV28	TRBJ2-5	ASRGTGRETQY
NA	TRBV21-1	TRBJ2-7	ASRGGDYEQY
NA	TRBV30	TRBJ2-7	AWSVTGIASYEQY
TRBD1	TRBV7-2	TRBJ2-5	ASSLPQGGQETQY
NA	TRBV10-3	TRBJ1-1	AISAGGNTEAF
TRBD1	TRBV5-1	TRBJ1-1	ASSFAKGGGSTEAF
TRBD2	TRBV19	TRBJ2-3	ASSIDLAGGPTDTQY
TRBD1	TRBV10-3	TRBJ1-2	AIRGQVLDYGYT
NA	TRBV7-5	TRBJ2-2	VRSLGLVIPCTGELF
TRBD2	TRBV15	TRBJ2-3	ATGTSLETQY
TRBD2	TRBV18	TRBJ2-2	ASSPRTSGIGELF
TRBD2	TRBV5-1	TRBJ2-4	ASMVGTSGAKNIQY
NA	TRBV7-9	TRBJ2-2	ASSFFSSTTGELF
NA	TRBV5-5	TRBJ1-2	ASSLRGPSNYGYT
TRBD1	TRBV9	TRBJ2-5	ASSVGDRGFGETQY
NA	TRBV15	TRBJ2-7	ATSRVRDSSYEQY
NA	TRBV4-1	TRBJ1-4	ASRIIPGVREKLF
TRBD1	TRBV18	TRBJ1-1	ASSPTDRDTEAF
TRBD1	TRBV19	TRBJ2-5	ASSRSGQGVLQETQY
NA	TRBV6-1	TRBJ2-5	ASSEKGETQY
NA	TRBV19	TRBJ1-4	ASSDRSATNEKLF
NA	TRBV7-3	TRBJ1-5	ASSLQAHQPQH
NA	TRBV5-1	TRBJ2-7	ASSLSGGPNEQY
TRBD1	TRBV11-3	TRBJ2-2	ASRRQGDTGELF
NA	TRBV6-1	TRBJ1-1	ASSVTELNTEAF
TRBD2	TRBV30	TRBJ2-1	AWRDRTSMQF
NA	TRBV10-3	TRBJ2-3	AISGGDSQSSTDTQY
TRBD1	TRBV2	TRBJ1-2	ASSSRDSYGYT
TRBD2	TRBV7-3	TRBJ2-1	ASSTNLTSGRGNEQF
TRBD2	TRBV7-2	TRBJ2-7	ASSPSGTRYEQY
NA	TRBV7-9	TRBJ2-5	ASSLDRRTQY
NA	TRBV18	TRBJ1-3	ASSPPPGNTIY
TRBD2	TRBV28	TRBJ2-7	ASRLTSGSEQY
TRBD1	TRBV6-1	TRBJ2-1	ASSLRTGLGNEQF
TRBD2	TRBV7-2	TRBJ2-1	ASSPDGTSGTAQF
NA	TRBV6-5	TRBJ1-4	ASRIHGATNEKLF
TRBD1	TRBV11-1	TRBJ1-5	ASSPLGEQGASNQPQH
TRBD2	TRBV5-4	TRBJ2-5	ASSLEGLAGGGETQY
TRBD1	TRBV5-1	TRBJ2-7	ASSLEWQGAGYWDEQY